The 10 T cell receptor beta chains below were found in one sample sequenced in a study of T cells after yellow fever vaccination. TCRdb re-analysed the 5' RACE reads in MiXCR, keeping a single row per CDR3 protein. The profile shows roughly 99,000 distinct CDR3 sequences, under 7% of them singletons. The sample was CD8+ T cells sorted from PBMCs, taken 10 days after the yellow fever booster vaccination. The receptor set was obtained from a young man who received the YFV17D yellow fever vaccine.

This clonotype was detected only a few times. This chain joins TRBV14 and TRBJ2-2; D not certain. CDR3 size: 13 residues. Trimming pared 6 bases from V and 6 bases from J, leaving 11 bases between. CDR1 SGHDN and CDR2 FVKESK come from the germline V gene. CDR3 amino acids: CASRTWDSGELFF. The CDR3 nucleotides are TGTGCCAGCAGAACGTGGGATTCCGGGGAGCTGTTTTTT.

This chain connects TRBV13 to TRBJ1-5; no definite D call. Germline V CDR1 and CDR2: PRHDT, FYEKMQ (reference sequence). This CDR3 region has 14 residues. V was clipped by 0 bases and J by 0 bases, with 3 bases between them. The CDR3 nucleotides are TGTGCCAGCAGCTTAGGCCCTAGCAATCAGCCCCAGCATTTT. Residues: CASSLGPSNQPQHF. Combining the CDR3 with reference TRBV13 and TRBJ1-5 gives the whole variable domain AAGVIQSPRHLIKEKRETATLKCYPIPRHDTVYWYQQGPGQDPQFLISFYEKMQSDKGSIPDRFSAQQFSDYHSELNMSSLELGDSALYFCASSLGPSNQPQHFGDGTRLSIL.

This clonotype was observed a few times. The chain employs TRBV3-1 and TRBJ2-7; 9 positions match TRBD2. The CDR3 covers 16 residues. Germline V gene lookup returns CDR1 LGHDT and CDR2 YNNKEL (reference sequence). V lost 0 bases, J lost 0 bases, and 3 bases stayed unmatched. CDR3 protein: CASSQEPSGASYEQYF. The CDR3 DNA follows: TGTGCCAGCAGCCAAGAGCCTAGCGGGGCCTCCTACGAGCAGTACTTC.

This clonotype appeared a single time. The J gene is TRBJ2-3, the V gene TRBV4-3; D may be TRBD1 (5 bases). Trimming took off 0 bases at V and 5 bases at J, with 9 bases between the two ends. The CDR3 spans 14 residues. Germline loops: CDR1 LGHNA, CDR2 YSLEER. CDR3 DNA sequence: TGCGCCAGCAGCCAAGACCAAGGACAAGATACGCAGTATTTT. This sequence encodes CASSQDQGQDTQYF.

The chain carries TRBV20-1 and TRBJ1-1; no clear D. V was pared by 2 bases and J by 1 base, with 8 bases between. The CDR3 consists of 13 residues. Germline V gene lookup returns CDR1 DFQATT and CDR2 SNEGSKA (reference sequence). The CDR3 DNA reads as TGCAGTGCTAGATATAGGAGGAACACTGAAGCTTTCTTT. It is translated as CSARYRRNTEAFF.

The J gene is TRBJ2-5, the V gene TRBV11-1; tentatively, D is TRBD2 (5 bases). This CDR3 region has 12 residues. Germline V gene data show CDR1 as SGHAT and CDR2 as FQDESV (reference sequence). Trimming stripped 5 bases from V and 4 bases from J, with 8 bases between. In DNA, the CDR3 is TGTGCCAGCAGCCGAGAGGGAGAGACCCAGTACTTC. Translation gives CASSREGETQYF.

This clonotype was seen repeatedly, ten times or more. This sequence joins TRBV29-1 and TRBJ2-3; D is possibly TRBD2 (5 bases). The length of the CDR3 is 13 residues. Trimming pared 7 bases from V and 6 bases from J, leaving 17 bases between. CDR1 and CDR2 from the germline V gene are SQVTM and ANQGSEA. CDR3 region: CSAERSGPDTQYF. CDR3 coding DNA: TGCAGCGCCGAAAGAAGCGGTCCGGATACGCAGTATTTT.

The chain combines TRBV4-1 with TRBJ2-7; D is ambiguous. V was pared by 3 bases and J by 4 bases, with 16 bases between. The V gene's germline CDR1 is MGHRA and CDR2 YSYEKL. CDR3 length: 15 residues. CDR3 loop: CASSQTVRLSYEQYV. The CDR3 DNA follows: TGCGCCAGCAGCCAGACGGTCCGACTTTCTTACGAGCAGTACGTC.

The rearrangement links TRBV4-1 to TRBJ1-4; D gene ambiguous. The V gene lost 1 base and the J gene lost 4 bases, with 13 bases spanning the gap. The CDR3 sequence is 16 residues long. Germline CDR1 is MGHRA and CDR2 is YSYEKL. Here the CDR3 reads CASSQVAGSDNEKLFF. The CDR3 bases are TGCGCCAGCAGCCAAGTGGCCGGCAGCGATAATGAAAAACTGTTTTTT.

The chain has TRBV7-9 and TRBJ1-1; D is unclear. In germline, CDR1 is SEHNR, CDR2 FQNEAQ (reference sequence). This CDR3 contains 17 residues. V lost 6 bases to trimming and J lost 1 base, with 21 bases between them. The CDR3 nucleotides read TGTGCCAGCAGTCCAACCCCGTATCGGGCAGGGAACACTGAAGCTTTCTTT. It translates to CASSPTPYRAGNTEAFF.